This TCR beta chain comes out of a study of cytomegalovirus exposure and HLA in healthy donors. PCR used 60 Vbeta primers and 13 Jbeta primers. Sequencing used immunoSEQ multiplex PCR; TCRdb keeps in-frame clones, though not all of them. The sample yields about 69,000 clones, around 66% seen once. The CDR3 consists of 16 residues. J lost 8 bases, V lost 5 bases, and 8 bases had no gene match. Germline CDR1 SNHLY, CDR2 FYNNEI. The sequenced material came from PBMCs. The gene calls are TRBV2 and TRBJ2-1, with 14 positions matching TRBD2. The source is a male donor in good health and CMV-seropositive. CDR3 nucleotide sequence: TGTGCCAGCAGTCGACTAGCGGGAGGGAAGCGGGATGAGCAGTTCTTC. Amino acids: CASSRLAGGKRDEQFF.